This T cell receptor beta chain stems from a study of beta chain features in type 1 diabetes. The collection from each donor was one heparinised blood draw averaging around 100 mL. Expressed TCRB transcripts were sequenced because the isolated RNA had all been reverse transcribed beforehand. Clones were read by immunoSEQ multiplex PCR, and TCRdb kept only the in-frame ones, dropping some. The table includes around 260,000 clones, over 20% detected once. A word on this clone: The antigen is not known.

The CDR3 contains 14 residues. Trimming took 3 bases from V and 4 from J; bases not matched to a gene: 1. Germline values: CDR1 SGDLS, CDR2 YYNGEE. Regarding the study as a whole: Healthy donors had naive, central memory and Treg TCRB repertoires that appeared less similar than those seen among patients. Type 1 diabetes patients had TCRB CDR3s that were shorter (moderately but significantly so) in all four CD4+ subsets.

The chain joins TRBV9 to TRBJ2-1; 10 positions match TRBD1. The source material was naive CD4+ T cells from blood. The receptor comes from a middle-aged woman with type 1 diabetes. The CDR3 sequence: CASSGTGGYNEQFF. The CDR3 DNA reads as TGTGCCAGCAGCGGGACAGGGGGGTACAATGAGCAGTTCTTC.